What follows are 13 T cell receptor beta chains derived from one specimen sequenced in a study of cytomegalovirus exposure and HLA in healthy donors. This PCR relied on a set of 60 Vbeta primers and 13 Jbeta primers. TCRdb keeps only in-frame clones here, not all; method: immunoSEQ multiplex PCR. The repertoire has about 170,000 clones, around 81% of them found once; the top ten carry around 2%. The sequenced sample consisted of PBMCs. The receptors come from a woman aged 30 to 39 in good health and CMV-seropositive.

The V and J genes are TRBV5-1 and TRBJ2-3; no clear D gene. Deletions cut 4 bases from V and 0 bases from J, with 12 bases between. Germline V gene lookup returns CDR1 SGHRS and CDR2 YFSETQ. The CDR3 runs to 15 residues. CDR3 protein: CASSGLAASTDTQYF. CDR3 coding DNA: TGCGCCAGCAGCGGTTTGGCGGCTAGCACAGATACGCAGTATTTT.

V and J are TRBV25-1 and TRBJ2-1; 12 nucleotides match TRBD2. This CDR3 has 15 residues. The V gene's germline CDR1 is MGHDK and CDR2 SYGVNS. The V gene end was trimmed by 3 bases and the J gene end by 8 bases; junction bases not matched to a gene: 5. In nucleotides, the CDR3 is TGTGCCAGCAGTGAGGCTAGCGGGAGGGCCTATGAGCAGTTCTTC. This codes for CASSEASGRAYEQFF.

The chain has TRBV2 and TRBJ2-2, with TRBD2 identical over 8 bases. Germline CDR1 and CDR2: SNHLY and FYNNEI. V gave up 8 bases and J gave up 3 bases; unmatched junction bases: 5. The CDR3 has 14 residues. This CDR3 reads CASAGLVDTGELFF. The CDR3 bases are TGTGCCAGCGCGGGACTAGTCGACACCGGGGAGCTGTTTTTT.

This chain links TRBV11-2 with TRBJ1-4; D not certain. Trimming removed 2 bases at V and 3 bases at J, with 10 bases between. The CDR3 consists of 15 residues. Looked up from germline, CDR1 is SGHAT and CDR2 is FQNNGV. This CDR3 reads CASSLLGGANEKLFF. CDR3 in DNA: TGTGCCAGCAGCTTATTGGGCGGGGCTAATGAAAAACTGTTTTTT.

The J gene is TRBJ2-5, the V gene TRBV5-1; TRBD1 matches 11 bases. This CDR3 comprises 16 residues. Germline CDR1 SGHRS, CDR2 YFSETQ. J was trimmed by 4 bases and V by 4 bases; bases with no gene match: 9. The CDR3: CASSHGQGAVGETQYF. In nucleotides, the CDR3 is TGCGCCAGCAGCCACGGACAGGGGGCGGTCGGAGAGACCCAGTACTTC. Looking up the rest from reference TRBV5-1 and TRBJ2-5 gives the full variable domain: KAGVTQTPRYLIKTRGQQVTLSCSPISGHRSVSWYQQTPGQGLQFLFEYFSETQRNKGNFPGRFSGRQFSNSRSEMNVSTLELGDSALYLCASSHGQGAVGETQYFGPGTRLLVL.

The chain is built from TRBV19 and TRBJ2-1; possibly TRBD1 for D (6 bases). The CDR3 sequence is 14 residues long. Germline CDR1 is LNHDA and CDR2 is SQIVND (reference sequence). Trimming removed 5 bases at V and 6 bases at J, with 14 bases between. The CDR3 region has the DNA TGTGCCAGTAGTCAGACAACAGGGCCCAATGAGCAGTTCTTC. It specifies CASSQTTGPNEQFF.

The chain has TRBV5-1 and TRBJ1-1; TRBD1 agrees at 7 bases. V lost 3 bases, J lost 13 bases, and 9 bases stayed unmatched. From germline, CDR1 is SGHRS and CDR2 YFSETQ. The CDR3 is 12 amino acids. The CDR3 DNA follows: TGCGCCAGCAGCTGGCCGGGACAGCTCTATTTCTTT. This codes for CASSWPGQLYFF. Together with reference TRBV5-1 and TRBJ1-1, the CDR3 gives the full variable domain: KAGVTQTPRYLIKTRGQQVTLSCSPISGHRSVSWYQQTPGQGLQFLFEYFSETQRNKGNFPGRFSGRQFSNSRSEMNVSTLELGDSALYLCASSWPGQLYFFGQGTRLTVV.

The chain links TRBV5-1 to TRBJ2-3; the D gene is possibly TRBD1 (6 bases). V was clipped by 0 bases and J by 4 bases, with 9 bases between them. The CDR3 spans 14 residues. Per germline, CDR1 SGHRS and CDR2 YFSETQ. The CDR3 DNA reads as TGCGCCAGCAGCTTGGGGACAGTGGCAGATACGCAGTATTTT. It specifies CASSLGTVADTQYF.

The chain has TRBV2 and TRBJ2-3, with TRBD1 identical over 7 bases. After removal of 7 bases from V and 0 bases from J, the junction contained 10 bases not matched to a gene. From germline, CDR1 is SNHLY and CDR2 FYNNEI. The CDR3 consists of 16 residues. The CDR3 nucleotides read TGTGCCAGCACCGAAAGGGCCAGGGGGAGCACAGATACGCAGTATTTT. This sequence encodes CASTERARGSTDTQYF.

The gene calls are TRBV27 and TRBJ2-7; D is possibly TRBD2 (5 bases). The CDR3 is 15 residues long. V lost 5 bases, J lost 3 bases, and 17 bases lay in between. Germline V gene lookup returns CDR1 MNHEY and CDR2 SMNVEV (reference sequence). The CDR3 DNA reads TGTGCCAGCAGTCCGTGGACTCCCCGTGGCTACGAGCAGTACTTC. Encoded protein: CASSPWTPRGYEQYF.

The rearrangement links TRBV11-3 to TRBJ2-7; 9 bases agree with TRBD1. The V gene end was trimmed by 4 bases and the J gene end by 0 bases; junction bases not matched to a gene: 10. The CDR3 is made up of 17 amino acids. Germline V gene sequence: CDR1 SGHNT, CDR2 YENEEA. CDR3: CASSSPTTGGDSYEQYF. The CDR3 DNA sequence: TGTGCCAGCAGCTCTCCAACGACAGGGGGTGACTCCTACGAGCAGTACTTC.

The genes are TRBV6-5 and TRBJ1-2; 9 bases agree with TRBD1. The CDR3 extends over 14 amino acids. J gave up 8 bases and V 5 bases, and 9 bases lay outside the gene matches. The V gene's germline CDR1 is MNHEY and CDR2 SVGAGI. The CDR3 reads CASSTWDRVGGYTF. CDR3 nucleotide sequence: TGTGCCAGCAGTACCTGGGACAGGGTGGGGGGCTACACCTTC.

This clone showed up just a few times. The chain has TRBV10-3 and TRBJ1-1, with TRBD1 as a possible D gene (5 bases). Trimming shortened V by 6 bases and J by 0 bases, and 14 bases separated the two germline ends. Germline CDR1 is ENHRY and CDR2 is SYGVKD. This CDR3 has 15 residues. The CDR3 DNA follows: TGTGCCATCAGAACTTCGGACACTTTGAACACTGAAGCTTTCTTT. Protein: CAIRTSDTLNTEAFF.